A selection of T cell receptor beta chains follows, all from one sample in a study of radiotherapy plus CTLA-4 blockade in lung cancer. Some clones are missing from TCRdb's copy, which holds only in-frame ones; the method was immunoSEQ multiplex PCR. The sample has 85,000 to 130,000 clones; over 75% are singletons. The sequences come from peripheral blood, collected from a patient treated with radiotherapy plus ipilimumab. These receptor sequences come from a human donor with non-small cell lung cancer that progressed on radiotherapy plus ipilimumab. Some clones in this sample may be carry-over from other donors' samples. Both conserved end residues are part of each CDR3. A D gene is named only where the DNA matches it firmly. Rows may omit the clone size; those that give it use once, few, many or a size class.

once	TRBV5-1	.	TRBJ2-3	CASSGLDSDTQYF	TGCGCCAGCAGCGGATTGGACTCGGATACGCAGTATTTT
once	TRBV7-2	TRBD1	TRBJ2-1	CASSIGQGQVSYNEQFF	TGTGCCAGCAGCATAGGACAGGGGCAGGTCTCCTACAATGAGCAGTTCTTC
.	TRBV5-1	.	TRBJ1-3	CASSFMGLGGNTIYF	TGCGCCAGCAGCTTTATGGGCCTGGGGGGAAACACCATATATTTT
.	TRBV4-3	.	TRBJ1-1	CASSPPGQKNTEAFF	TGCGCCAGCAGCCCGCCGGGACAAAAGAACACTGAAGCTTTCTTT
.	TRBV18	TRBD1	TRBJ1-6	CASSPTGQGALGSPLHF	TGTGCCAGCTCACCAACGGGACAGGGGGCGCTCGGTTCACCCCTCCACTTT
.	TRBV5-1	.	TRBJ1-3	CASSKDSAGNTIYF	TGCGCCAGCAGCAAGGACAGTGCGGGAAACACCATATATTTT
.	TRBV28	.	TRBJ2-7	CASSDGKQYF	TGTGCCAGCAGCGATGGGAAGCAGTACTTC
.	TRBV7-9	TRBD1	TRBJ2-3	CASSPTGVPSGPNTDTQYF	TGTGCCAGCAGCCCCACAGGGGTCCCCTCCGGCCCCAACACAGATACGCAGTATTTT
.	TRBV9	.	TRBJ1-1	CASSALTGTEAFF	TGTGCCAGCAGCGCGCTAACAGGCACTGAAGCTTTCTTT
.	TRBV2	.	TRBJ2-7	CASRKRSRDYEQYF	TGTGCCAGCAGGAAAAGGTCTCGGGACTACGAGCAGTACTTC
once	TRBV10-3	TRBD1	TRBJ2-7	CAISRTGGDEQYF	TGTGCCATCAGCAGGACAGGGGGAGACGAGCAGTACTTC
.	TRBV5-1	.	TRBJ2-3	CASSLVIATDTQYF	TGCGCCAGCAGCTTGGTAATAGCTACAGATACGCAGTATTTT
.	TRBV19	.	TRBJ2-3	CASSIRQGDGTQYF	TGTGCCAGTAGTATACGGCAGGGCGATGGTACGCAGTATTTT
.	TRBV27	TRBD1	TRBJ1-6	CASSLSRGSSPLHF	TGTGCCAGCAGTTTAAGCAGGGGGAGTTCACCCCTCCACTTT
.	TRBV9	.	TRBJ2-1	CASSVEIYNEQFF	TGTGCCAGCAGCGTAGAGATTTACAATGAGCAGTTCTTC
.	TRBV4-2	.	TRBJ2-7	CASSQDDGAPSYEQYF	TGTGCCAGCAGCCAAGACGACGGGGCCCCTTCCTACGAGCAGTACTTC
.	TRBV6-1	.	TRBJ1-6	CASTERTVRLPLHF	TGTGCCAGCACCGAGAGGACAGTGCGGCTGCCCCTCCACTTT
.	TRBV11-1	.	TRBJ1-6	CASSLSLDSPLHF	TGTGCCAGCAGCCTATCCCTCGATTCACCCCTCCACTTT
.	TRBV6-1	TRBD1	TRBJ1-5	CASSGARGLDNQPQHF	TGTGCCAGCAGTGGGGCCAGGGGGCTTGACAATCAGCCCCAGCATTTT
.	TRBV28	.	TRBJ2-3	CASSSGRRDTQYF	TGTGCCAGCAGTTCAGGGCGCCGGGATACGCAGTATTTT
.	TRBV5-4	.	TRBJ1-2	CASRAGPDYGYTF	TGTGCCAGCAGAGCCGGGCCCGACTATGGCTACACCTTC
few	TRBV28	.	TRBJ1-6	CASSPWGNSPLHF	TGTGCCAGCAGTCCATGGGGGAATTCACCCCTCCACTTT
.	TRBV6-6	.	TRBJ1-4	CASSLARGPLGEKLFF	TGTGCCAGCAGTTTGGCCCGGGGGCCCTTAGGTGAAAAACTGTTTTTT